The rows below give T cell receptor beta chains drawn from one sample of a study of T-cell reconstitution after alpha-beta-depleted transplantation in children. Each CDR3 protein gets one entry after TCRdb re-called the PCR reads with MiXCR. The data hold hundreds of thousands of distinct CDR3 sequences, with over 25% observed a single time. The sequencing used PBMCs from the stem cell graft donor, collected from the stem cell graft. Receptor source: a human donor who donated a stem cell graft to a child with aplastic anemia. The CDR3 runs from the conserved cysteine through the conserved F or W. A D gene is named only where the DNA matches it firmly. The listing skips clone size in some rows; elsewhere it reads once, few, many or a size class.

clone_size,j_call,d_call,v_call,cdr3_aa,cdr3_nt
few,TRBJ2-1,.,TRBV28,CASGTYNEQFF,TGTGCCAGCGGGACTTACAATGAGCAGTTCTTC
.,TRBJ2-1,.,TRBV9,CASSVTGLGSSYNEQFF,TGTGCCAGCAGCGTAACGGGTCTAGGGAGCTCCTACAATGAGCAGTTCTTC
.,TRBJ1-5,.,TRBV29-1,CSVVGGADQPQHF,TGCAGCGTTGTAGGGGGGGCAGATCAGCCCCAGCATTTT
.,TRBJ2-7,.,TRBV7-6,CASSLPPSSYEQYF,TGTGCCAGCAGCTTGCCGCCTTCCTCCTACGAGCAGTACTTC
.,TRBJ2-1,.,TRBV7-2,CASSLEERSQFF,TGTGCCAGCAGCTTAGAGGAGCGGAGCCAGTTCTTC
.,TRBJ2-1,.,TRBV28,CASSPSTEQFF,TGTGCCAGCAGTCCATCTACCGAGCAGTTCTTC
.,TRBJ2-7,.,TRBV28,CASSFGQPSSYEQYF,TGTGCCAGCAGTTTTGGACAGCCGAGCTCCTACGAGCAGTACTTC
few,TRBJ1-4,TRBD1,TRBV20-1,CSARDSLRDRGYEKLFF,TGCAGTGCTAGAGACTCCCTTCGGGACAGGGGCTATGAAAAACTGTTTTTT
.,TRBJ2-3,TRBD1,TRBV19,CASSDRGQSGDTQYF,TGTGCCAGTAGTGACAGGGGGCAGTCGGGAGATACGCAGTATTTT
.,TRBJ2-1,TRBD1,TRBV24-1,CATSDRRDSPHNEQFF,TGTGCCACCAGTGACCGCCGGGACAGCCCCCACAATGAGCAGTTCTTC
few,TRBJ1-2,.,TRBV7-2,CASSTGGARNGYTF,TGTGCCAGCAGCACTGGGGGGGCAAGGAATGGCTACACCTTC
.,TRBJ2-1,.,TRBV6-5,CASSSRDFYNEQFF,TGTGCCAGCAGTTCCCGGGACTTCTACAATGAGCAGTTCTTC
once,TRBJ1-1,TRBD1,TRBV18,CASSGGQGILEAFF,TGTGCCAGCTCTGGGGGACAGGGGATTCTCGAAGCTTTCTTT
few,TRBJ2-1,TRBD2,TRBV12-3/TRBV12-4,CASSPSGGFNEQFF,TGTGCCAGCAGTCCATCGGGAGGATTCAATGAGCAGTTCTTC
.,TRBJ2-1,TRBD2,TRBV5-1,CASTDPGGVAYNEQFF,TGCGCCAGCACCGACCCGGGGGGAGTCGCCTACAATGAGCAGTTCTTC
few,TRBJ2-2,.,TRBV30,CAWSAGQQITGELFF,TGTGCCTGGAGTGCTGGACAGCAAATAACCGGGGAGCTGTTTTTT